This T cell receptor (beta chain) was sequenced for a study of cytomegalovirus exposure and HLA in healthy donors. Study-wide results and caveats: Generally TCR sequences proved uncommon, though certain public TCRs appeared in numerous donors. CMV antigen specificity was confirmed in vitro for three CMV-associated chains. According to the study, approximately 150 TCR beta chains were cytomegalovirus-associated.

This table comes from immunoSEQ multiplex PCR, and its TCRdb copy is limited to in-frame clones, with some not included. The sample records 55,000 to 70,000 clones, 90% to 95% being singletons. CDR1 and CDR2 (germline): LGHNA, YNFKEQ. The CDR3 sequence is 15 residues long. J gave up 2 bases and V 6 bases, and 8 bases lay outside the gene matches. On this clone itself: The antigen remains unidentified.

Sequenced: PBMCs. The J gene is TRBJ1-2, the V gene TRBV4-2; 8 bases are a match to TRBD1. The sequence was collected from a man between 18 and 29 years old in good health and CMV-seronegative. The CDR3 DNA reads as TGTGCCAGCAGAAGGGACAGGCTCTCGAACTATGGCTACACCTTC. This sequence encodes CASRRDRLSNYGYTF.